This section outlines one TCR beta chain sequence together with its context. There are 14 residues in the CDR3. Germline V CDR1 and CDR2: LNHDA, SQIVND (reference sequence). V gave up 3 bases and J gave up 0 bases, with 3 bases separating them. The data were taken from a study of blood T cell repertoires in COVID-19. Study information: The United States, Italy and Spain were the sources of the acute and convalescent COVID-19 samples.

The protocol was immunoSEQ multiplex PCR, while the TCRdb copy is restricted to in-frame clones and leaves out a portion. The sample lists roughly 170,000 clones, over 75% seen once, with approximately 5.1% in the top ten. The chain is built from TRBV19 and TRBJ2-6; D is unresolved. The sequence derives from a woman aged 40 to 50 with acute COVID-19. The sample consisted of PBMCs or T cells enriched from blood (not recorded which). The CDR3 spells CASSIGSGANVLTF. The DNA of the CDR3 is TGTGCCAGTAGTATCGGCTCTGGGGCCAACGTCCTGACTTTC.